The present T cell receptor (beta chain) was sequenced within a study of T cells in Graves' hyperthyroidism and ophthalmopathy. There were TCR beta CDR3 regions amplified from RNA transcripts. The HTBI primer set drove a first-round RT-PCR of the TCR CDR3. One entry per CDR3 protein results from TCRdb running MiXCR on the multiplex PCR reads. The data hold about 380,000 distinct CDR3 sequences, with around 20% observed a single time. The J segment lost 1 base and the V segment lost 1 base, leaving 2 bases of the junction unmatched. Germline loops: CDR1 SSHAT, CDR2 FNYEAQ (reference sequence). This CDR3 is 16 amino acids long. This clonotype has a count of ten or more.

Sample: blood. The sequence derives from a man between 18 and 29 years old with Graves' ophthalmopathy. This chain joins TRBV7-7 and TRBJ2-5; 11 nucleotides agree with TRBD2. CDR3 DNA sequence: TGTGCCAGCAGCTTAGGTAGCGGGGGGGCCCAAGAGACCCAGTACTTC. Translated, it gives CASSLGSGGAQETQYF.